The 5 T cell receptor beta chains presented below share a single source sample, sequenced in a study of T cell changes during pregnancy in multiple sclerosis. Some clones are missing from TCRdb's copy, which holds only in-frame ones; the method was immunoSEQ multiplex PCR. The sample shows some 40,000 clones, 94% of them seen only once. Source: CD4+ T cells from peripheral blood mononuclear cells, taken in the second trimester of pregnancy. The receptors come from a female donor with multiple sclerosis, enrolled in a pregnancy study.

The chain links TRBV4-3 to TRBJ1-1; 9 nucleotides align to TRBD1. CDR1 and CDR2 (germline): LGHNA, YSLEER. This CDR3 has 15 residues. V lost 4 bases and J lost 4; bases outside the gene matches: 7. The CDR3 region has the DNA TGCGCCAGCAGCCTCTCTTCGGACAGGGGCACTGAAGCTTTCTTT. This encodes CASSLSSDRGTEAFF.

The chain couples TRBV30 to TRBJ2-7; D call uncertain. Germline V gene lookup returns CDR1 GTSNPN and CDR2 SVGIG (reference sequence). The CDR3 contains 15 residues. The V and J ends lost 2 bases and 0 bases respectively, with 14 bases between them. In DNA form, the CDR3 reads TGTGCCTGGAGTAACCGACCGGAGTACTCCTACGAGCAGTACTTC. It translates to CAWSNRPEYSYEQYF.

The gene calls are TRBV5-1 and TRBJ1-5, with D tentatively TRBD1 (5 bases). CDR1 SGHRS and CDR2 YFSETQ come from the germline V gene. The length of the CDR3 is 13 residues. V was clipped by 5 bases and J by 1 base, with 7 bases between them. CDR3 amino acids: CASRQASNQPQHF. The CDR3, as DNA: TGCGCCAGCAGACAGGCCAGCAATCAGCCCCAGCATTTT.

The gene calls are TRBV6-1 and TRBJ1-4; D is perhaps TRBD1 (5 bases). This CDR3 comprises 16 residues. Germline CDR1 and CDR2: MNHNS and SASEGT. V was clipped by 1 base and J by 5 bases, with 14 bases between them. CDR3 coding DNA: TGTGCCAGCAGTGAAGAGTTTGGGGGGGGGAATGAAAAACTGTTTTTT. This sequence encodes CASSEEFGGGNEKLFF.

This clone showed up just once. V and J are TRBV5-1 and TRBJ1-2; 9 nucleotides agree with TRBD1. Germline V gene data show CDR1 as SGHRS and CDR2 as YFSETQ. This CDR3 is 14 amino acids long. V lost 4 bases and J lost 7; bases outside the gene matches: 8. CDR3 nucleotide sequence: TGCGCCAGCAGCATAGGACAGGGGAGAAGTGGCTACACCTTC. As protein: CASSIGQGRSGYTF.